This T cell receptor (beta chain) was recovered during a study of T cell changes during pregnancy in multiple sclerosis (dated by TCRdb to about 2019). Regarding the study in general: In women with multiple sclerosis, the researchers looked at how the T cell repertoire shifted as pregnancy progressed.

After removal of 2 bases from V and 6 bases from J, the junction retains 5 bases not matched to a gene. The CDR3, cysteine through phenylalanine, is 16 amino acids long. Only the CDR3 part of the read is kept: 48 bases, read in frame from the first base. Based on the germline V gene, the CDR1 and CDR2 sequences are SGHVS and FNYEAQ. Library preparation used the immunoSEQ multiplex PCR assay. As stored in TCRdb, this immuneACCESS dataset retains in-frame rearrangements with V and J assigned. A fraction of the clones does not appear; measured against another copy, unresolved V genes explain less than half of the discrepancy, and the remainder lacks a known reason. The sample table lists 83,000 or so clones, approximately 95% of them with a count of one. Approximately 1.7% of the sample is taken by the ten largest. This clone was seen just once. The antigen this receptor binds is unknown. No base qualities exist here, and no much larger clone lies one base off it.

This receptor chain uses TRBV7-6 and TRBJ2-2, with 11 bases matching TRBD2. The origin of this receptor is a female donor in good health, enrolled as a control in a pregnancy study. The input for sequencing was peripheral blood, taken after pregnancy. The CDR3 corresponds to CASSLNPSGGPGELFF. The bases read TGTGCCAGCAGCTTAAACCCTAGCGGGGGGCCCGGGGAGCTGTTTTTT. Beyond the CDR3, the reference TRBV7-6 and TRBJ2-2 genes provide the residues; the full variable domain reads: GAGVSQSPRYKVTKRGQDVALRCDPISGHVSLYWYRQALGQGPEFLTYFNYEAQQDKSGLPNDRFSAERPEGSISTLTIQRTEQRDSAMYRCASSLNPSGGPGELFFGEGSRLTVL.